In its sample, the clone carrying this T cell receptor beta chain was seen a few times. What it binds is not known. For TEMRA sorting, memory subsets were defined by CD27 and CD45RA staining. Peripheral blood CD8+ and CD4+ T cells were profiled by TCR beta sequencing. Sequence data were generated from total CD8+ cells as well as from sorted CD8+ TEMRA cells. The sample originates from a study of CD8 T cells in Susac syndrome. As for the study in general: When blood was collected, patients with Susac syndrome were therapy-naive, were taking corticosteroids, or were receiving intravenous immunoglobulin alone.

Reverse transcription of roughly 0.45 to 1 ug RNA used random hexamers. From the immunoSEQ multiplex PCR reads, TCRdb called clonotypes with MiXCR, one entry per CDR3 protein. Here the sample spans roughly 2,500 distinct CDR3 sequences, just over 70% being singletons. The length of the CDR3 is 14 residues. The J segment lost 5 bases and the V segment lost 3 bases, leaving 6 bases of the junction unmatched. Germline V gene lookup returns CDR1 SGHNT and CDR2 YYREEE (reference sequence). Whole-study results and caveats: Peak Susac CD8+ clonal expansion was seen in TEMRA cells and active patients.

The chain is built from TRBV5-4 and TRBJ2-5; 8 bases fit TRBD1. Sequences were obtained from CD8+ TEMRA cells from PBMCs. Documented subset: FACS-sorted terminally differentiated effector memory CD8+ T cells re-expressing CD45RA (CD8+ TEMRA). The receptor was derived from a human donor with Susac syndrome. CDR3 sequence reads: CASSSPDRAETQYF. The CDR3 coding sequence is TGTGCCAGCAGCTCCCCGGACAGGGCGGAGACCCAGTACTTC.